The clone carrying this TCR beta chain was seen a handful of times. Its antigen remains unknown. The data were produced by immunoSEQ multiplex PCR, yet TCRdb's version contains in-frame clones alone and is incomplete. Of approximately 70,000 clones listed, approximately 76% are singletons. Germline values: CDR1 MNHEY, CDR2 SMNVEV (reference sequence). The V gene lost 6 bases and the J gene lost 3 bases, with 14 bases spanning the gap. The CDR3 loop spans 14 amino acids. This entry belongs to a study of radiotherapy plus CTLA-4 blockade in lung cancer. The overall study: Objective response rate was 18%; disease control rate, approximately 33%.

Study-level results: The study found tumor-derived TCR clones expanded in blood after radiotherapy plus ipilimumab.

The rearrangement links TRBV27 to TRBJ2-5; D call uncertain. The source is a human donor with non-small cell lung cancer whose response to radiotherapy plus ipilimumab could not be evaluated. Some clones in this sample may be carry-over from other donors' samples. The material was peripheral blood, obtained from a patient treated with radiotherapy plus ipilimumab. Written as DNA, the CDR3 is TGTGCCAGCAGCTTAGATGACGGAGAAGAGACCCAGTACTTC. Amino acid sequence: CASSLDDGEETQYF.